The T cell receptor beta chain under discussion was sequenced for a study of cytomegalovirus exposure and HLA in healthy donors. Concerning this clone itself: Antigen unknown. One end of the junction fails to match germline, which may point to a read error.

Study-level findings and limits: Most CMV-associated TCR beta chains were later found to appear HLA-restricted. Later analysis placed DRB1 highest and HLA-C lowest in TCR association rates, which differed by HLA locus. Immune exposure data for these donors was limited to CMV serostatus.

It was with 60 Vbeta and 13 Jbeta primers that the PCR ran. Measured with immunoSEQ multiplex PCR; TCRdb has only the in-frame clones, and not every one. The sample lists roughly 160,000 clones, about 80% occurring once. The V gene's germline CDR1 is SEHNR and CDR2 FQNEAQ (reference sequence). CDR3 length: 16 amino acids. The sequence was obtained from a man aged 25-45 years in good health and CMV-seronegative. The material sequenced was PBMCs. J is TRBJ1-3 and V is TRBV7-9; tentative D call: TRBD1 (5 bases). CDR3 coding DNA: TGTTCCAGCAGCTTAGACGGGGGAAGCTCTGGAAACACCATATATTTT. As protein: CSSSLDGGSSGNTIYF.